The 12 T cell receptor beta chains given below trace back to one sample, sequenced in a study of T cell responses to AZD1222 COVID-19 vaccine. The assay was immunoSEQ multiplex PCR, and TCRdb's table has in-frame clones only and misses some. The sample includes more than 100,000 clones, around 90% seen only once; the top ten take approximately 1.1%. The specimen comprised peripheral blood, sampled on day 0 of AZD1222 vaccination. These TCRs come from an adult in good health.

The chain employs TRBV6-6 and TRBJ1-2; 7 nucleotides agree with TRBD1. The CDR3 runs 14 residues. The ends lost 9 bases at V and 5 bases at J; junction bases unmatched: 12. CDR1 and CDR2 (germline): MNHNY, SVGAGI (reference sequence). The CDR3 nucleotides read TGTGCCAGTCGGGACAGCCGCTTTCTTTATGGCTACACCTTC. It codes for CASRDSRFLYGYTF.

This chain connects TRBV19 to TRBJ2-1; 8 nucleotides match TRBD1. Germline assignment: CDR1 LNHDA and CDR2 SQIVND (reference sequence). There are 18 residues in the CDR3. The trim removed 10 bases at V and 3 bases at J, leaving 20 bases unmatched. The CDR3 region is CATAPGTGGIWDYNEQFF. The CDR3 bases are TGTGCCACCGCCCCCGGGACAGGTGGGATTTGGGACTACAATGAGCAGTTCTTC.

This chain joins TRBV3-1 (or the pseudogene TRBV3-2) and TRBJ1-3; TRBD1 matches at 8 bases. The CDR3 consists of 14 residues. Per germline, CDR1 LGHDT and CDR2 YNNKEL (reference sequence). V shed 5 bases and J 7 bases; nucleotides not matched to a gene: 7. The CDR3 loop reads CASSSQGASNTIYF. The CDR3 DNA follows: TGTGCCAGCAGCTCCCAGGGGGCTAGTAACACCATATATTTT.

The chain employs TRBV19 and TRBJ1-4, with D possibly being TRBD1 (6 bases). The CDR3 is made up of 14 amino acids. V dropped 6 bases and J dropped 7 bases, with 15 bases sitting between them. From germline, CDR1 is LNHDA and CDR2 SQIVND (reference sequence). In DNA form, the CDR3 reads TGTGCCAGTAGGACAACAGGGTACACTGAAAAACTGTTTTTT. It specifies CASRTTGYTEKLFF. The whole variable domain, remainder taken from reference TRBV19 and TRBJ1-4, is DGGITQSPKYLFRKEGQNVTLSCEQNLNHDAMYWYRQDPGQGLRLIYYSQIVNDFQKGDIAEGYSVSREKKESFPLTVTSAQKNPTAFYLCASRTTGYTEKLFFGSGTQLSVL.

The rearrangement uses TRBV5-4 and TRBJ1-1; 9 nucleotides align to TRBD1. CDR1 is SGHNT and CDR2 is YYREEE in the germline V gene (reference sequence). Trimming cost V 3 bases and J 6 bases; bases outside gene matches: 15. CDR3 size: 17 residues. For the CDR3, the DNA is TGTGCCAGCAGCTCCTACAGGGGGCCGGCTGTTTGGGCTGAAGCTTTCTTT. It specifies CASSSYRGPAVWAEAFF.

This clone was detected only once. This sequence joins TRBV7-2 and TRBJ2-5; 8 bases fit TRBD2. The germline V gene encodes CDR1 SGHTA and CDR2 FQGNSA. This CDR3 spans 16 amino acids. The J segment lost 1 base and the V segment lost 4 bases, leaving 8 bases of the junction unmatched. CDR3 coding DNA: TGTGCCAGCAGCTCAGACGAAGCGGGGGTCCAAGAGACCCAGTACTTC. Translated: CASSSDEAGVQETQYF.

V usage is TRBV12-5 and J usage is TRBJ1-5, with D hard to call. V was clipped by 5 bases and J by 8 bases, with 10 bases between them. CDR3 length: 12 residues. Germline CDR1 LGHNT, CDR2 FRNRAP. The CDR3 DNA reads as TGTGCTAGTGGTACGGGATGGGAGCCCCAGCATTTT. Its protein product is CASGTGWEPQHF. The complete variable domain, with remaining parts taken from reference TRBV12-5 and TRBJ1-5, reads DARVTQTPRHKVTEMGQEVTMRCQPILGHNTVFWYRQTMMQGLELLAYFRNRAPLDDSGMPKDRFSAEMPDATLATLKIQPSEPRDSAVYFCASGTGWEPQHFGDGTRLSIL.

V gene TRBV19 combines with J gene TRBJ2-5; D might be TRBD1 or TRBD2, each matching 5 bases. Per the germline V gene, CDR1 is LNHDA and CDR2 is SQIVND (reference sequence). The CDR3 contains 16 residues. Trimming shortened V by 3 bases and J by 2 bases, and 16 bases separated the two germline ends. CDR3 loop: CASSIRPGPIQETQYF. Here the CDR3 DNA reads TGTGCCAGTAGTATCCGCCCGGGACCAATTCAAGAGACCCAGTACTTC.

The J gene is TRBJ2-1, the V gene TRBV5-1, with 12 bases lining up with TRBD1. The junction had 9 bases not matched to a gene; V was cut back by 4 bases and J by 1 base. CDR3 length: 18 amino acids. Germline V gene sequence: CDR1 SGHRS, CDR2 YFSETQ. The DNA for the CDR3 is TGCGCCAGCAGCCCCGCCGGGACAGGGGGCCCTTCCTACAATGAGCAGTTCTTC. Its protein product is CASSPAGTGGPSYNEQFF.

The chain uses TRBV30 and TRBJ1-3, with TRBD1 as a possible D gene (5 bases). This CDR3 spans 11 amino acids. Germline CDR1 is GTSNPN and CDR2 is SVGIG (reference sequence). Deletions cut 4 bases from V and 9 bases from J, with 10 bases between. The CDR3 region is CAWTGRGTIYF. CDR3 DNA: TGTGCCTGGACCGGTAGGGGCACCATATATTTT.

The chain links TRBV15 to TRBJ1-2; D remains unclear. V lost 0 bases and J lost 2, with 16 bases in between. Germline assignment: CDR1 LNHNV and CDR2 YYDKDF (reference sequence). The CDR3 has 17 residues. The CDR3 coding sequence is TGTGCCACCAGCAGAGATGGAGTGGGAGGAACGAACTATGGCTACACCTTC. Translating gives CATSRDGVGGTNYGYTF.

The rearrangement joins TRBV6-6 to TRBJ1-6; D remains ambiguous. Per the germline V gene, CDR1 is MNHNY and CDR2 is SVGAGI (reference sequence). The CDR3 spans 16 residues. With 2 bases removed from V and 4 bases from J, the gap between germline ends came to 12 bases. CDR3 nucleotides: TGTGCCAGCAGTTACATGGGGAGGTCATATAATTCACCCCTCCACTTT. Amino acids: CASSYMGRSYNSPLHF.